This T cell receptor beta chain came from a study of T cells in tuberculosis. Only in-frame clones appear in the TCRdb table, and some are missing; sequencing was by immunoSEQ multiplex PCR. In the table there are about 25,000 clones, around nine tenths of which are singletons. In its sample, this clone was seen once. Germline values: CDR1 MGHRA, CDR2 YSYEKL. Losses at the gene ends were 3 bases for V and 4 bases for J; bases not matched to a gene: 12. CDR3 length equals 17 residues. The TCR sequence derives from a donor aged 10-29 years with latent tuberculosis or without tuberculosis infection. Some clones in this sample may be carry-over from other donors' samples. Source material: PBMCs. J is TRBJ1-1 and V is TRBV4-1; 9 positions match TRBD1. The CDR3 nucleotides are TGCGCCAGCAGCCAGGGATTACAGGGGGCGTACGGCACTGAAGCTTTCTTT. It translates to CASSQGLQGAYGTEAFF.